This record covers a single T cell receptor beta chain. Only in-frame clones appear in the TCRdb table, and some are missing; sequencing was by immunoSEQ multiplex PCR. Among about 31,000 clones listed, about nine tenths were seen once. Per germline, CDR1 MGHDK and CDR2 SYGVNS. V was shortened by 3 bases and J by 3 bases, with 6 bases between the two germline ends. The CDR3 sequence is 12 residues long. This record comes from a study of T cell changes during pregnancy in multiple sclerosis. This clonotype was sampled from a female donor with multiple sclerosis, enrolled in a pregnancy study. Here the sequenced sample was CD8+ T cells from peripheral blood mononuclear cells, taken in the second trimester of pregnancy. J is TRBJ2-7 and V is TRBV25-1; no clear D gene. The chain's CDR3 is CASSDRSYEQYF. The DNA for the CDR3 is TGTGCCAGCAGTGATCGGAGCTACGAGCAGTACTTC.